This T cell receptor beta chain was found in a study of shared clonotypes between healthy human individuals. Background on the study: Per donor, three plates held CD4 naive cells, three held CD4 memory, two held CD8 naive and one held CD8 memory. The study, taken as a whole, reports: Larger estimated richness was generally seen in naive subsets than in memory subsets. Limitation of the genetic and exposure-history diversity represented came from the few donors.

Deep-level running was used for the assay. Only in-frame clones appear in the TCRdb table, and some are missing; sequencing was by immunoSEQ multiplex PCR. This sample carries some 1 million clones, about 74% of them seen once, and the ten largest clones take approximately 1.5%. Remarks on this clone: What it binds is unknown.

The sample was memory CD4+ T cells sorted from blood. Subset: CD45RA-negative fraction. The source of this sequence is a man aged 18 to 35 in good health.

The DNA of the CDR3 is TGTGCCTGGAGCGACGGGCGGACTAGCGGGATCTACAATGAGCAGTTCTTC. It specifies CAWSDGRTSGIYNEQFF. The V call is TRBV30, the J call TRBJ2-1; 12 bases are shared with TRBD2. CDR3 length: 17 residues. Germline V gene lookup returns CDR1 GTSNPN and CDR2 SVGIG (reference sequence). V lost 3 bases and J lost 3; bases outside the gene matches: 9.